Listed here are 5 T cell receptor beta chains from one sample, sequenced in a study of blood T cell repertoires in COVID-19. Only in-frame clones appear in the TCRdb table, and some are missing; sequencing was by immunoSEQ multiplex PCR. Of tens of thousands of clones detected, around 87% appear once; the ten largest clones hold under 25%. The source material was peripheral blood. These receptors were taken from a woman older than 75 with COVID-19, enrolled during active disease.

V gene TRBV2 combines with J gene TRBJ2-3; D is uncertain. The germline CDR1 and CDR2 sequences are SNHLY and FYNNEI. Trimming took off 7 bases at V and 0 bases at J, with 11 bases between the two ends. The CDR3 runs to 14 residues. The CDR3 sequence: CASTRSSSTDTQYF. The CDR3, as DNA: TGTGCCAGCACGAGGTCGTCCAGCACAGATACGCAGTATTTT.

In this sample, this clone turned up a few times. V gene TRBV5-1 combines with J gene TRBJ1-1, with D hard to call. V was cut by 2 bases and J by 1 base, with 12 bases left in between. The CDR3 is made up of 15 amino acids. Germline lookup yields CDR1 SGHRS and CDR2 YFSETQ. The CDR3 DNA is TGCGCCAGCAGCTTATTAGGAGCGCAGAACACTGAAGCTTTCTTT. This codes for CASSLLGAQNTEAFF.

The genes are TRBV6-5 and TRBJ1-1; 7 nucleotides match TRBD1. Germline CDR1 reads MNHEY; CDR2 reads SVGAGI. This CDR3 has 13 residues. V was clipped by 10 bases and J by 5 bases; unmatched bases: 10. The chain's CDR3 is CATNQGGGTEAFF. As DNA, the CDR3 is TGTGCCACCAACCAGGGGGGAGGAACTGAAGCTTTCTTT.

The chain employs TRBV7-8 and TRBJ2-1, with 9 bases identical to TRBD1. In germline, CDR1 is SGHVS, CDR2 FQNEAQ. J lost 5 bases, V lost 5 bases, and 13 bases had no gene match. CDR3 length equals 17 residues. The CDR3 region has the DNA TGTGCCAGCAGCGCCGACAGGGGGTACAAAAAAGACAATGAGCAGTTCTTC. Translating it yields CASSADRGYKKDNEQFF.

This chain uses TRBV4-2 with TRBJ1-2, with 7 bases matching TRBD1. The germline CDR1 and CDR2 sequences are LGHNA and YNFKEQ. This CDR3 is built from 17 residues. J lost 4 bases, V lost 4 bases, and 15 bases had no gene match. CDR3 bases: TGTGCCAGCAGCCCCGACAGGGAAGACAGGCCTTTCTATGGCTACACCTTC. It translates to CASSPDREDRPFYGYTF.